The rows below give T cell receptor beta chains drawn from one sample of a study of OX40 agonist ivuxolimab in advanced cancers. Sequencing used immunoSEQ multiplex PCR; TCRdb keeps in-frame clones, though not all of them. The table records roughly 24,000 clones, 85% of them present only once. Sample: CD4+ or CD8+ T cells sorted from blood, taken in a trial of the OX40 agonist ivuxolimab. These receptors were collected from an adult with an advanced solid tumor such as melanoma, head and neck, liver or kidney cancer. Each CDR3 is given with its conserved first and last residue. A D gene is named only where the DNA matches it firmly. Size tells how often a clone was seen (once, few, many) or the class of an expanded clone, and some rows leave it out.

d_call	v_call	clone_size	cdr3_length	j_call	cdr3_nt	cdr3_aa
TRBD1	TRBV11-2	once	14	TRBJ2-7	TGTGCCAGCAGCTTCAACAGGGGAGACTACGAGCAGTACTTC	CASSFNRGDYEQYF
-	TRBV19	-	15	TRBJ2-2	TGTGCCAGTAACTATGGGGGGCGCGGCACCGGGGAGCTGTTTTTT	CASNYGGRGTGELFF
TRBD1	TRBV13	-	14	TRBJ1-4	TGTGCCAGCAGCTACAGGGGGAACAATGAAAAACTGTTTTTT	CASSYRGNNEKLFF
TRBD2	TRBV6-5	-	15	TRBJ2-1	TGTGCCAGCAGTTTAGGGACTAGCGGGAGGAATGAGCAGTTCTTC	CASSLGTSGRNEQFF
-	TRBV28	few	15	TRBJ1-5	TGTGCCAGCAGCCACGGACTGGTCAGCAATCAGCCCCAGCATTTT	CASSHGLVSNQPQHF
-	TRBV29-1	-	13	TRBJ2-1	TGCAGTATGGGGGTCCCTTCCTACAATGAGCAGTTCTTC	CSMGVPSYNEQFF
-	TRBV7-9	-	16	TRBJ1-2	TGTGCCAGCAGCTTAGTTGGTTTGGGGACAAATAGTGGCTACACCTTC	CASSLVGLGTNSGYTF
-	TRBV9	-	13	TRBJ2-3	TGTGCCAGCAGCGTAGCAGGGTCAGATACGCAGTATTTT	CASSVAGSDTQYF
-	TRBV9	-	12	TRBJ2-2	TGTGCCAGCAAGGGCCTCGGAGAGGAGCTGTTTTTT	CASKGLGEELFF
-	TRBV4-2	-	15	TRBJ1-1	TGTGCCAGCAGCCAAGGGAGGGAGAGGGTTCGGGATGCTTTCTTT	CASSQGRERVRDAFF
TRBD1	TRBV28	-	17	TRBJ1-1	TGTGCCAGCAGTTTAAACTTCCGGGACAGGGGGAACACTGAAGCTTTCTTT	CASSLNFRDRGNTEAFF
-	TRBV5-1	-	14	TRBJ2-7	TGCGCCAGCAGCTTGGGAGGCAACTCCTACGAGCAGTACTTC	CASSLGGNSYEQYF
-	TRBV7-6	-	17	TRBJ2-1	TGTGCCAGCAGCTTATACTTGGTTTCTTCCTCCTACAATGAGCAGTTCTTC	CASSLYLVSSSYNEQFF
-	TRBV7-9	-	12	TRBJ2-7	TGTGCCAGCAGCCAACGGGTATACGAGCAGTACTTC	CASSQRVYEQYF
-	TRBV19	-	14	TRBJ2-7	TGTGCCAGTAGTATCCTGGACAACGCCTACGAGCAGTACTTC	CASSILDNAYEQYF
TRBD2	TRBV5-1	-	17	TRBJ2-2	TGCGCCAGCAGCTTGGGACTAGCGGGCTCGAACACCGGGGAGCTGTTTTTT	CASSLGLAGSNTGELFF
-	TRBV27	-	13	TRBJ2-7	TGTGCCAGCAGGCCGGGACACCGCTACGAGCAGTACTTC	CASRPGHRYEQYF
-	TRBV7-9	-	15	TRBJ2-7	TGTGCCAGCAGCTACCCAACAAGCCCTAACTACGAGCAGTACTTC	CASSYPTSPNYEQYF
-	TRBV25-1	-	14	TRBJ2-3	TGTGCCAGCAGTGAAATCGGACCTGCAGATACGCAGTATTTT	CASSEIGPADTQYF
-	TRBV27	few	16	TRBJ1-5	TGTGCCAGCAGTTCCGGTGCCAGGGTCCGATCTCAGCCCCAGCATTTT	CASSSGARVRSQPQHF
TRBD2	TRBV15	-	16	TRBJ2-7	TGTGCCACCAGCAGAGGGGCGGCTAGCGGGAGTGATGAGCAGTACTTC	CATSRGAASGSDEQYF
-	TRBV5-4	-	14	TRBJ2-5	TGTGCCAGCAGCTTGGGAAGAGGGCAAGAGACCCAGTACTTC	CASSLGRGQETQYF
-	TRBV28	-	15	TRBJ2-6	TGTGCCACCCTAGGACTGCGCTCTGGGGCCAACGTCCTGACTTTC	CATLGLRSGANVLTF
-	TRBV30	-	12	TRBJ2-3	TGTGCCTGGAGTCGTGGGGCAGATACGCAGTATTTT	CAWSRGADTQYF
TRBD1	TRBV5-1	-	19	TRBJ2-3	TGCGCCAGCAGCTTGAACTTCCAGGGGGTCAAGACTAGCACAGATACGCAGTATTTT	CASSLNFQGVKTSTDTQYF
TRBD2	TRBV7-3	-	15	TRBJ2-1	TGTGCCAGCAGCCTTGGACTAGCGAGCCACAATGAGCAGTTCTTC	CASSLGLASHNEQFF
-	TRBV28	medium-sized	13	TRBJ1-1	TGTGCCAGCAGTTATTACGGGAACACTGAAGCTTTCTTT	CASSYYGNTEAFF
TRBD1	TRBV7-9	-	14	TRBJ2-5	TGTGCCAGCAGCTACCGGGACAGAGAAGAGACCCAGTACTTC	CASSYRDREETQYF
TRBD1	TRBV11-1	-	16	TRBJ1-1	TGTGCCAGCAGCATTAGACAGGGGGGGTCGTTTAGTGAAGCTTTCTTT	CASSIRQGGSFSEAFF
TRBD1	TRBV5-5	once	17	TRBJ2-7	TGTGCCAGCAGCTCATACCCGGTGGACAGGGGTGACTACGAGCAGTACTTC	CASSSYPVDRGDYEQYF
-	TRBV4-2	-	16	TRBJ2-1	TGTGCCAGCAGCCAAGAACCGGGACCCACCTACAATGAGCAGTTCTTC	CASSQEPGPTYNEQFF
-	TRBV5-8	-	14	TRBJ2-7	TGTGCCAGCAGCACCGGGACGTTGCCCTACGAGCAGTACTTC	CASSTGTLPYEQYF
TRBD2	TRBV27	-	16	TRBJ2-7	TGTGCCAGCAGTTTATCGCCGCGGGAGCTTGAAGATGTGCAGTACTTC	CASSLSPRELEDVQYF
-	TRBV11-2	-	13	TRBJ2-7	TGTGCCAGCAGCCCCTCGATCCTTAGCGAGCAGTACTTC	CASSPSILSEQYF
-	TRBV5-8	-	12	TRBJ2-7	TGTGCCAGCAGCTTGGGGCAGGCACGTCAGTACTTC	CASSLGQARQYF
TRBD1	TRBV27	-	13	TRBJ1-2	TGTGCCAGCAGGCCACAGGGGGCAGATGGCTACACCTTC	CASRPQGADGYTF
-	TRBV6-5	-	14	TRBJ1-3	TGTGCCGGCAGGCCTCGCGGCTCTGGAAACACCATATATTTT	CAGRPRGSGNTIYF
-	TRBV21-1	once	15	TRBJ1-1	TGTGCCAGCAGCACCCCCGGGACGGTGAACACTGAAGCTTTCTTT	CASSTPGTVNTEAFF
TRBD1	TRBV13	medium-sized	15	TRBJ1-1	TGTGCCAGCAGCTTAGAAGGGGGCGGTAAGACTGAAGCTTTCTTT	CASSLEGGGKTEAFF
-	TRBV25-1	-	12	TRBJ2-1	TGTGCCAGCAGCCTCACCAACAATGAGCAGTTCTTC	CASSLTNNEQFF
TRBD1	TRBV27	-	14	TRBJ1-5	TGTGCCAGCAGTGAAAGGACAGGTTGGCAGCCCCAGCATTTT	CASSERTGWQPQHF
TRBD1	TRBV11-3	once	15	TRBJ2-3	TGTGCCAGCAGCTCGGACAGGGGCATTGCAGATACGCAGTATTTT	CASSSDRGIADTQYF
TRBD1	TRBV4-1	-	21	TRBJ2-5	TGCGCCAGCAGCCAAGGGCCTAAGACAGGGTTGTTGGTAGACCTCCAAGAGACCCAGTACTTC	CASSQGPKTGLLVDLQETQYF
-	TRBV7-9	-	12	TRBJ2-3	TGTGCCAGCAGCTTGCTCACAGATACGCAGTATTTT	CASSLLTDTQYF
-	TRBV6-1	-	13	TRBJ1-4	TGTGCCAGCAGCACAGCCTACAATGAAAAACTGTTTTTT	CASSTAYNEKLFF
-	TRBV19	-	15	TRBJ1-1	TGTGCCAGTAGTATAGGGGGCCCTACTGACACTGAAGCTTTCTTT	CASSIGGPTDTEAFF
-	TRBV11-2	-	16	TRBJ2-1	TGTGCCAGCAGGCCCTCTTACTACCTCTCCTACAATGAGCAGTTCTTC	CASRPSYYLSYNEQFF
-	TRBV29-1	-	12	TRBJ1-1	TGCAGCGCCGTGGGCGGAGACACTGAAGCTTTCTTT	CSAVGGDTEAFF
TRBD1	TRBV10-2	-	16	TRBJ2-7	TGCGCCAGCAGAACCTTCGGACAGGGGAGCTCCTACGAGCAGTACTTC	CASRTFGQGSSYEQYF
TRBD1	TRBV7-9	-	18	TRBJ2-3	TGTGCCAGCAGCTTACCATACCGGACAGGGGGAAGGATAGATACGCAGTATTTT	CASSLPYRTGGRIDTQYF
TRBD2	TRBV27	-	17	TRBJ2-1	TGTGCCAGCAGTTGGACGGGCGGGGGGAGCTCCTACAATGAGCAGTTCTTC	CASSWTGGGSSYNEQFF
TRBD1	TRBV19	-	15	TRBJ1-5	TGTACCAGTAGTACCCGCGGGACAGCCAATCAGCCCCAGCATTTT	CTSSTRGTANQPQHF
TRBD1	TRBV7-8	-	14	TRBJ1-1	TGTGCCAGCAGCCCATACGAGACAGGGGCTGAAGCTTTCTTT	CASSPYETGAEAFF
TRBD1	TRBV4-1	-	17	TRBJ2-7	TGCGCCAGCAGCCAGGTGTTAGGGACAGGAGCGGTCTACGAGCAGTACTTC	CASSQVLGTGAVYEQYF
-	TRBV9	-	16	TRBJ2-4	TGTGCCAGCAGCGTCTCACAAGAGCTAGCCAAAAACATTCAGTACTTC	CASSVSQELAKNIQYF
-	TRBV9	-	14	TRBJ2-7	TGTGCCAGCAGCCATCGGTCTAGCTCCTACGAGCAGTACTTC	CASSHRSSSYEQYF
-	TRBV5-6	-	15	TRBJ2-3	TGTGCCAGCAGGACGGGACGGGAGATTTCCGATACGCAGTATTTT	CASRTGREISDTQYF
-	TRBV6-5	-	13	TRBJ2-7	TGTGCCAGCAGTTACTACGGGGGCAGGGAGCAGTACTTC	CASSYYGGREQYF